A selection of T cell receptor beta chains follows, all from one sample in a study of blood T cell repertoires in COVID-19. Sequenced by immunoSEQ multiplex PCR; TCRdb stores in-frame clones only, minus some. Of approximately 100,000 clones listed, approximately 84% were seen once; the top ten hold 5.5% to 8%. Sequencing was carried out using peripheral blood. The origin of the receptors is a woman between 45 and 65 years old with acute or convalescent COVID-19. Each CDR3 is given with its conserved first and last residue. D genes are given only for firm matches. Not every row has a clone size; where given, it reads once, few, many or a size class.

V gene	clone size	D gene	J gene	CDR3 protein	CDR3 DNA
TRBV27	.	TRBD1	TRBJ1-2	CASRSYRTGGGGGYTF	TGTGCCAGCAGATCGTACCGGACAGGGGGCGGCGGTGGCTACACCTTC
TRBV6-5	few	TRBD1	TRBJ1-1	CASSSSPGTGDTEAFF	TGTGCCAGCAGTTCTTCTCCCGGGACAGGGGACACTGAAGCTTTCTTT
TRBV5-1	.	TRBD1	TRBJ2-2	CASRPGTGAAGELFF	TGCGCCAGCAGGCCGGGGACAGGCGCCGCCGGGGAGCTGTTTTTT
TRBV18	.	.	TRBJ1-1	CASGWGDTEAFF	TGTGCCAGCGGATGGGGGGACACTGAAGCTTTCTTT
TRBV30	.	.	TRBJ1-2	CAWSVPPSGYGYTF	TGTGCCTGGAGTGTCCCGCCCTCAGGTTATGGCTACACCTTC
TRBV5-1	.	TRBD2	TRBJ2-1	CASSLSGGAYNEQFF	TGCGCCAGCAGCTTAAGCGGGGGAGCATACAATGAGCAGTTCTTC
TRBV7-9	.	TRBD1	TRBJ1-3	CASSPPTGRHTIYF	TGTGCCAGCAGCCCCCCGACAGGGCGGCACACCATATATTTT
TRBV30	few	TRBD1	TRBJ2-3	CAWNRGTYTDTQYF	TGTGCCTGGAACAGGGGAACCTACACAGATACGCAGTATTTT
TRBV30	.	.	TRBJ1-2	CAWSVRSGFLYGYTF	TGTGCCTGGAGTGTAAGGTCGGGATTCCTCTATGGCTACACCTTC
TRBV5-4	.	.	TRBJ1-3	CASSLAGAGNTIYF	TGTGCCAGCAGCTTGGCAGGGGCTGGAAACACCATATATTTT